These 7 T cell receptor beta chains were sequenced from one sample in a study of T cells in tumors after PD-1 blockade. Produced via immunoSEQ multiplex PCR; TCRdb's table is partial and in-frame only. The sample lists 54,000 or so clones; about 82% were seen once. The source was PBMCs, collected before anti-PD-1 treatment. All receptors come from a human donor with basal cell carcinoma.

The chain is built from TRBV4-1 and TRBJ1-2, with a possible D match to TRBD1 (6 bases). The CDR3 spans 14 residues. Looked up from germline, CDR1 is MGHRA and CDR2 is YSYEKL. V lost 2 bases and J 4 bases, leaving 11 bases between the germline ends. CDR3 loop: CASSQTDRSYGYTF. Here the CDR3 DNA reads TGCGCCAGCAGCCAAACGGACAGAAGCTATGGCTACACCTTC.

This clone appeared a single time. CDR3 region: CATKTGRRGEAFF. CDR3 nucleotide sequence: TGTGCCACCAAAACCGGACGGCGGGGTGAAGCTTTCTTT. The rearrangement uses TRBV6-5 and TRBJ1-1, with no clear D. The CDR3 runs 13 residues. Between the trimmed V and J ends, which lost 10 bases and 7 bases, there was a span of 19 bases. Germline V lookup: CDR1 MNHEY, CDR2 SVGAGI.

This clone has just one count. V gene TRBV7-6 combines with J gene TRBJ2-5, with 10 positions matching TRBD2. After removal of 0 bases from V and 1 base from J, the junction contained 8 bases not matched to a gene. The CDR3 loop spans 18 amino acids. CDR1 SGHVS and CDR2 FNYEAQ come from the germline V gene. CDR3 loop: CASSLAALAGGFQETQYF. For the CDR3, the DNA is TGTGCCAGCAGCTTAGCCGCCTTAGCGGGGGGTTTCCAAGAGACCCAGTACTTC.

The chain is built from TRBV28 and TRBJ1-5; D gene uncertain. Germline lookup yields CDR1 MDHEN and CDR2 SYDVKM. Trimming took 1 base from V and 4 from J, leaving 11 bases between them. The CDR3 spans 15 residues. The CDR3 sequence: CASSLSLAGNQPQHF. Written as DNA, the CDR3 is TGTGCCAGCAGTTTATCTCTGGCCGGGAATCAGCCCCAGCATTTT. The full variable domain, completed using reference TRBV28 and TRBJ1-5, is DVKVTQSSRYLVKRTGEKVFLECVQDMDHENMFWYRQDPGLGLRLIYFSYDVKMKEKGDIPEGYSVSREKKERFSLILESASTNQTSMYLCASSLSLAGNQPQHFGDGTRLSIL.

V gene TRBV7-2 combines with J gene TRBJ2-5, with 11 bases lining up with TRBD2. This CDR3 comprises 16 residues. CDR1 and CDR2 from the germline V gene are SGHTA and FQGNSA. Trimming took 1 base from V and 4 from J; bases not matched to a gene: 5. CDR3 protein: CASSLELAGGGETQYF. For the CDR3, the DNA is TGTGCCAGCAGCTTAGAGCTAGCGGGGGGAGGAGAGACCCAGTACTTC.

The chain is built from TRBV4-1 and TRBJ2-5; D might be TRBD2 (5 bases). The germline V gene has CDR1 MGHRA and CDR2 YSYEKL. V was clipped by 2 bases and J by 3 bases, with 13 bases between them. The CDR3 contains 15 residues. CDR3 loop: CASSQRGGLEETQYF. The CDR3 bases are TGCGCCAGCAGCCAACGTGGAGGACTCGAAGAGACCCAGTACTTC.

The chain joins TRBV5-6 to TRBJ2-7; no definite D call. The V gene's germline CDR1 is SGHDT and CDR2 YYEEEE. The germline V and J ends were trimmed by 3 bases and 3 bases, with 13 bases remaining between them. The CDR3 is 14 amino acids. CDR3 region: CASSSSGGNYEQYF. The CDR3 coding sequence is TGTGCCAGCAGCTCATCCGGTGGCAACTACGAGCAGTACTTC.